This entry concerns a single TCR beta chain. CD45RO-negative, CCR7-selected cells formed the naive CD8 fraction, which excluded terminally differentiated effector memory CD45RA+ cells. This sample is drawn from a study of shared clonotypes between healthy human individuals. Clones were sequenced by immunoSEQ multiplex PCR, and TCRdb holds only the in-frame ones, with some missing. The sample lists roughly 850,000 clones, approximately 96% seen once, with 0.2% to 0.25% in the top ten. The germline V gene has CDR1 MNHNS and CDR2 SASEGT. Between the trimmed V and J ends, which lost 11 bases and 0 bases, there was a span of 16 bases. The length of the CDR3 is 15 residues.

The specimen sequenced was naive CD8+ T cells sorted from blood. The V gene is TRBV6-1, the J gene TRBJ2-2; D may be TRBD2 (5 bases). The sequence derives from a man younger than 40 in good health. The CDR3 DNA reads TGTGCCCATCTCAGCGGCTCCACGAACACCGGGGAGCTGTTTTTT. Protein: CAHLSGSTNTGELFF.